The text below deals with one T cell receptor (beta chain). This record belongs to a study of T cell changes during pregnancy in multiple sclerosis. TCRdb keeps only in-frame clones here, not all; method: immunoSEQ multiplex PCR. The sample carries some 110,000 clones, around 90% recorded once. The germline gives CDR1 LNHDA, CDR2 SQIVND (reference sequence). This CDR3 has 16 amino acids. V gave up 4 bases and J gave up 2 bases; unmatched junction bases: 7. This TCR derives from a female donor with multiple sclerosis, enrolled in a pregnancy study. This sample comprised peripheral blood, obtained in the third trimester of pregnancy. This chain connects TRBV19 to TRBJ2-2; 7 positions match TRBD2. CDR3 sequence (DNA): TGTGCCAGTAGTACCTTAGCGGGCCGAAACACCGGGGAGCTGTTTTTT. This sequence encodes CASSTLAGRNTGELFF.